The 31 T cell receptor beta chains presented below share a single source sample, sequenced in a study of OX40 agonist ivuxolimab in advanced cancers. The assay was immunoSEQ multiplex PCR, and TCRdb's table has in-frame clones only and misses some. The data hold 25,000 or so clones, with just under 75% observed a single time. This material consisted of CD4+ or CD8+ T cells sorted from blood, taken in a trial of the OX40 agonist ivuxolimab. These receptors originate from an adult with an advanced solid tumor such as melanoma, head and neck, liver or kidney cancer.

The gene calls are TRBV19 and TRBJ2-3; 11 bases are a match to TRBD2. With V trimmed by 8 bases and J by 4 bases, 5 bases remained unmatched. This CDR3 comprises 14 residues. The germline V gene has CDR1 LNHDA and CDR2 SQIVND (reference sequence). CDR3 sequence reads: CASHSGGAADTQYF. For the CDR3, the DNA is TGTGCCAGTCATAGCGGGGGGGCCGCAGATACGCAGTATTTT.

The chain couples TRBV27 to TRBJ1-1; 7 bases match TRBD1. This CDR3 comprises 17 residues. Unmatched junction bases numbered 12, after V lost 2 bases and J lost 3 bases. From germline, CDR1 is MNHEY and CDR2 SMNVEV (reference sequence). The CDR3 region is CASSLRGAQGWHTEAFF. For the CDR3, the DNA is TGTGCCAGCAGTTTAAGAGGGGCACAGGGGTGGCACACTGAAGCTTTCTTT.

This clone was seen just once. The chain recombines TRBV28 with TRBJ1-2; no clear D. The V end lost 6 bases, the J end lost 1 base, and 15 bases lay between the germline ends. This CDR3 comprises 15 residues. The germline V gene has CDR1 MDHEN and CDR2 SYDVKM. CDR3 bases: TGTGCCAGCAGCGTCTCTATGGGATTTAACTATGGCTACACCTTC. Its protein product is CASSVSMGFNYGYTF.

This clone was recorded once. The chain recombines TRBV13 with TRBJ1-2, with D maybe TRBD1 (5 bases). The length of the CDR3 is 15 residues. Per the germline V gene, CDR1 is PRHDT and CDR2 is FYEKMQ (reference sequence). Trimming took 5 bases from V and 0 from J, leaving 13 bases between them. Here the CDR3 reads CASSTGGSANYGYTF. In nucleotides, the CDR3 is TGTGCCAGCAGCACAGGAGGTAGCGCTAACTATGGCTACACCTTC.

This clone appeared once. This sequence joins TRBV4-1 and TRBJ2-2; TRBD1 aligns across 10 bases. Germline CDR1 is MGHRA and CDR2 is YSYEKL. This CDR3 is 18 amino acids long. The J segment lost 7 bases and the V segment lost 0 bases, leaving 11 bases of the junction unmatched. The DNA for the CDR3 is TGCGCCAGCAGCCAAGATTTGGGGACAGGGGTGTTTAGCGGGGAGCTGTTTTTT. It encodes CASSQDLGTGVFSGELFF.

This clone was detected a few times. J is TRBJ2-6 and V is TRBV2; TRBD2 is a possible D gene (6 bases). Germline CDR1 and CDR2: SNHLY and FYNNEI. The CDR3 runs 13 residues. V dropped 9 bases and J dropped 3 bases, with 9 bases sitting between them. This chain's CDR3 is CARWEVGANVLTF. CDR3 nucleotide sequence: TGTGCCAGATGGGAGGTTGGGGCCAACGTCCTGACTTTC.

The chain has TRBV10-3 and TRBJ2-5, with D unresolved. This CDR3 is built from 13 residues. V gave up 4 bases and J gave up 1 base, with 7 bases separating them. Germline V gene sequence: CDR1 ENHRY, CDR2 SYGVKD. Written as DNA, the CDR3 is TGTGCCATCAGTGGGGGATTCCAAGAGACCCAGTACTTC. Amino acid sequence: CAISGGFQETQYF.

The CDR3 nucleotides are TGTGCCAGTAGTATGGCACAGGGAGGCACAGATACGCAGTATTTT. This codes for CASSMAQGGTDTQYF. This chain joins TRBV19 and TRBJ2-3, with TRBD1 as a possible D gene (6 bases). The V gene's germline CDR1 is LNHDA and CDR2 SQIVND (reference sequence). The CDR3 is 15 residues long. Trimming left V 3 bases short and J 1 base short, with 11 bases between. The full variable domain, its missing parts supplied by reference TRBV19 and TRBJ2-3, is DGGITQSPKYLFRKEGQNVTLSCEQNLNHDAMYWYRQDPGQGLRLIYYSQIVNDFQKGDIAEGYSVSREKKESFPLTVTSAQKNPTAFYLCASSMAQGGTDTQYFGPGTRLTVL.

The chain carries TRBV4-3 and TRBJ1-1, with 8 bases fitting TRBD1. Germline CDR1 and CDR2: LGHNA and YSLEER. This CDR3 comprises 18 residues. The J segment lost 0 bases and the V segment lost 3 bases, leaving 12 bases of the junction unmatched. CDR3 sequence (DNA): TGCGCCAGCAGCCACCCATACGGACAGGGTGGGGTGAACACTGAAGCTTTCTTT. Protein: CASSHPYGQGGVNTEAFF.

The sample holds a few counts of this clone. This chain uses TRBV29-1 with TRBJ1-1, with D possibly being TRBD1 (6 bases). CDR1 SQVTM and CDR2 ANQGSEA come from the germline V gene. Between the trimmed V and J ends, which lost 7 bases and 6 bases, there was a span of 12 bases. The CDR3 runs to 11 residues. This CDR3 is CSGGPVAEAFF. In nucleotides, the CDR3 is TGCAGCGGGGGGCCTGTTGCTGAAGCTTTCTTT.

This sequence joins TRBV7-6 and TRBJ1-6, with TRBD1 identical over 7 bases. The length of the CDR3 is 16 residues. Germline V gene lookup returns CDR1 SGHVS and CDR2 FNYEAQ. V lost 5 bases, J lost 7 bases, and 11 bases stayed unmatched. This CDR3 reads CASSPEPGQLNSPLHF. The CDR3 coding sequence is TGTGCCAGCAGCCCCGAACCGGGACAGCTGAATTCACCCCTCCACTTT.

The genes are TRBV9 and TRBJ1-2; D is unresolved. Per germline, CDR1 SGDLS and CDR2 YYNGEE. The CDR3 sequence is 12 residues long. V lost 3 bases, J lost 2 bases, and 5 bases lay in between. The CDR3 nucleotides read TGTGCCAGCAGCGCACTCAACTATGGCTACACCTTC. As protein: CASSALNYGYTF. The entire variable domain, with the rest obtained from reference TRBV9 and TRBJ1-2, is as follows: DSGVTQTPKHLITATGQRVTLRCSPRSGDLSVYWYQQSLDQGLQFLIQYYNGEERAKGNILERFSAQQFPDLHSELNLSSLELGDSALYFCASSALNYGYTFGSGTRLTVV.

The gene calls are TRBV21-1 and TRBJ2-3; the table's D call, TRBD1, was not checked against the DNA. TRBV21-1 is a pseudogene. This CDR3 is built from 19 residues. The CDR3 DNA reads as TGTGCCAGCACCTCGAGGGAAAACAGGGCACCTACAAGCACAGATACGCAGTATTTT. This encodes CASTSRENRAPTSTDTQYF.

This clone has more than one count but fewer than ten. The chain combines TRBV7-6 with TRBJ1-5; 9 bases are a match to TRBD1. J was trimmed by 1 base and V by 1 base; bases with no gene match: 5. The CDR3 sequence is 17 residues long. Germline V gives CDR1 SGHVS, CDR2 FNYEAQ. CDR3 DNA sequence: TGTGCCAGCAGCTTAGTGTACAGGGGGCTCAGCAATCAGCCCCAGCATTTT. It is translated as CASSLVYRGLSNQPQHF.

The V and J genes are TRBV4-2 and TRBJ2-3, with D possibly matching TRBD2 (6 bases). Germline V lookup: CDR1 LGHNA, CDR2 YNFKEQ. Trimming removed 1 base at V and 0 bases at J, with 11 bases between. CDR3 length equals 16 residues. CDR3 sequence (DNA): TGTGCCAGCAGCCAAGCTTCTGCGGGGAGCACAGATACGCAGTATTTT. Its translation is CASSQASAGSTDTQYF.

The CDR3 DNA reads TGTGCCAGCAGCCCCCTAGCGGGGGGCCTAAATGAGCAGTTCTTC. This encodes CASSPLAGGLNEQFF. V usage is TRBV7-9 and J usage is TRBJ2-1, with 11 bases lining up with TRBD2. With 5 bases clipped from V and 7 bases from J, the junction kept 7 bases outside the gene matches. The germline V gene has CDR1 SEHNR and CDR2 FQNEAQ (reference sequence). The CDR3 totals 15 residues.

This clone was detected a few times. The rearrangement uses TRBV27 and TRBJ2-1; D remains unclear. V lost 3 bases to trimming and J lost 9 bases, with 12 bases between them. Germline V CDR1 and CDR2: MNHEY, SMNVEV (reference sequence). The CDR3 has 13 residues. The CDR3 coding sequence is TGTGCCAGCAGTTTGGGCAGGAGTTCTGAGCAGTTCTTC. Protein sequence: CASSLGRSSEQFF.

The chain links TRBV2 to TRBJ1-2; TRBD1 agrees at 11 bases. Germline CDR1 reads SNHLY; CDR2 reads FYNNEI. The CDR3 sequence is 14 residues long. Trimming at V came to 6 bases and at J to 5 bases, leaving 5 bases not matched to a gene. CDR3 loop: CASRGQGARYGYTF. The DNA for the CDR3 is TGTGCCAGCAGAGGACAGGGGGCTCGGTATGGCTACACCTTC.

This clone rates as medium-sized (0.01 to 0.1%). The chain carries TRBV15 and TRBJ2-7; no reliable D call. The germline CDR1 and CDR2 sequences are LNHNV and YYDKDF (reference sequence). The CDR3 consists of 14 residues. V lost 1 base and J lost 5, with 12 bases in between. In DNA, the CDR3 is TGTGCCACCAGCAGAGTGGGGTTAAGGAACGAGCAGTACTTC. This gives the protein CATSRVGLRNEQYF. The full variable domain, with the rest looked up from reference TRBV15 and TRBJ2-7, is DAMVIQNPRYQVTQFGKPVTLSCSQTLNHNVMYWYQQKSSQAPKLLFHYYDKDFNNEADTPDNFQSRRPNTSFCFLDIRSPGLGDTAMYLCATSRVGLRNEQYFGPGTRLTVT.

V and J are TRBV2 and TRBJ1-6; 12 bases map to TRBD1. The length of the CDR3 is 17 residues. V lost 6 bases and J lost 4; bases outside the gene matches: 7. Germline CDR1 and CDR2: SNHLY and FYNNEI. The CDR3 bases are TGTGCCAGCAGGGCCGGGACAGGGGGCGCATATAATTCACCCCTCCACTTT. Residues: CASRAGTGGAYNSPLHF.

The table lists this clone with a count of one. The rearrangement uses TRBV5-6 and TRBJ2-7; D is possibly TRBD2 (6 bases). This CDR3 spans 13 amino acids. Germline lookup yields CDR1 SGHDT and CDR2 YYEEEE. The V end was cut by 4 bases, the J end by 0 bases, with 8 bases between. The CDR3 protein is CASSGGTSYEQYF. DNA of the CDR3: TGTGCCAGCAGCGGGGGGACCTCCTACGAGCAGTACTTC.

The chain is built from TRBV28 and TRBJ2-3; D perhaps matches TRBD2 (5 bases). Germline values: CDR1 MDHEN, CDR2 SYDVKM. V was cut by 5 bases and J by 2 bases, with 17 bases left in between. This CDR3 has 16 amino acids. The CDR3: CASSPPERGFTDTQYF. The CDR3 coding sequence is TGTGCCAGCAGTCCTCCAGAACGGGGATTCACAGATACGCAGTATTTT.

V is TRBV29-1 and J is TRBJ2-3; tentative D call: TRBD2 (6 bases). CDR1 and CDR2 from the germline V gene are SQVTM and ANQGSEA. This CDR3 has 11 residues. Trimming left V 7 bases short and J 9 bases short, with 14 bases between. The CDR3 bases are TGCAGCGCCGATCCCCGGGGGACGCAGTATTTT. Translating it yields CSADPRGTQYF.

The chain joins TRBV28 to TRBJ2-7; TRBD2 agrees at 7 bases. J was trimmed by 2 bases and V by 5 bases; bases with no gene match: 9. Germline CDR1 is MDHEN and CDR2 is SYDVKM. The CDR3 spans 15 residues. CDR3 in amino acids: CASSHTSVPTYEQYF. CDR3 in DNA: TGTGCCAGCAGTCACACTAGCGTTCCTACCTACGAGCAGTACTTC. The full variable domain, rest sourced from reference TRBV28 and TRBJ2-7, is DVKVTQSSRYLVKRTGEKVFLECVQDMDHENMFWYRQDPGLGLRLIYFSYDVKMKEKGDIPEGYSVSREKKERFSLILESASTNQTSMYLCASSHTSVPTYEQYFGPGTRLTVT.

The chain employs TRBV5-6 and TRBJ2-5; D unresolved. This CDR3 is built from 14 residues. CDR1 is SGHDT and CDR2 is YYEEEE in the germline V gene. V shed 1 base and J shed 7 bases, with 14 bases lying between them. The CDR3 nucleotides read TGTGCCAGCAGCTTGCGGCCGGAGTATGTGACCCAGTACTTC. This sequence encodes CASSLRPEYVTQYF.

The V gene is TRBV5-4, the J gene TRBJ1-2, with no clear D. This CDR3 spans 12 amino acids. The ends were cut back, 2 bases at V and 8 bases at J, with 10 bases in the middle. Germline V gene sequence: CDR1 SGHNT, CDR2 YYREEE (reference sequence). The CDR3 DNA follows: TGTGCCAGCAGCTTATATAGAAGCGGCTACACCTTC. Encoded protein: CASSLYRSGYTF.

The chain is built from TRBV11-2 and TRBJ2-5; TRBD1 matches 10 bases. V lost 5 bases to trimming and J lost 5 bases; unmatched junction nucleotides: 11. Germline V gives CDR1 SGHAT, CDR2 FQNNGV. The CDR3 consists of 16 residues. The CDR3 here is CASSAGTGALGETQYF. The DNA for the CDR3 is TGTGCCAGCAGCGCCGGGACAGGGGCTTTGGGGGAGACCCAGTACTTC.

This clone has only a few counts. The chain uses TRBV28 and TRBJ2-7; TRBD2 agrees at 13 bases. From germline, CDR1 is MDHEN and CDR2 SYDVKM. The CDR3 has 16 amino acids. V lost 6 bases and J lost 2; bases outside the gene matches: 7. CDR3 sequence: CASRRGLAGATYEQYF. The CDR3 nucleotides are TGTGCCAGCAGACGTGGACTAGCGGGGGCGACCTACGAGCAGTACTTC.

V and J are TRBV7-6 and TRBJ2-3; D might be TRBD2 (7 bases). CDR1 SGHVS and CDR2 FNYEAQ come from the germline V gene. Trimming removed 4 bases at V and 4 bases at J, with 12 bases between. The CDR3 loop spans 14 amino acids. The CDR3 sequence is CASSWAGAPDTQYF. The CDR3, as DNA: TGTGCCAGCAGCTGGGCGGGGGCCCCAGATACGCAGTATTTT.

J is TRBJ2-7 and V is TRBV13; 8 bases match TRBD2. The CDR3 runs to 13 residues. The V segment lost 5 bases and the J segment 3 bases; nucleotides outside the gene matches: 3. CDR1 is PRHDT, CDR2 FYEKMQ, per germline (reference sequence). DNA for the CDR3: TGTGCCAGCAGCCCAACTAGCGGCTACGAGCAGTACTTC. It translates to CASSPTSGYEQYF. Supplemented by reference TRBV13 and TRBJ2-7, the full variable domain reads AAGVIQSPRHLIKEKRETATLKCYPIPRHDTVYWYQQGPGQDPQFLISFYEKMQSDKGSIPDRFSAQQFSDYHSELNMSSLELGDSALYFCASSPTSGYEQYFGPGTRLTVT.

The chain has TRBV7-2 and TRBJ2-7; D is uncertain. Trimming removed 2 bases from V and 2 bases from J, with 7 bases in between. Germline V CDR1 and CDR2: SGHTA, FQGNSA. The CDR3 is made up of 13 amino acids. CDR3 loop: CASSLTATYEQYF. CDR3 bases: TGTGCCAGCAGCTTAACAGCTACCTACGAGCAGTACTTC. The variable domain in full, with the rest retrieved from reference TRBV7-2 and TRBJ2-7, is GAGVSQSPSNKVTEKGKDVELRCDPISGHTALYWYRQSLGQGLEFLIYFQGNSAPDKSGLPSDRFSAERTGGSVSTLTIQRTQQEDSAVYLCASSLTATYEQYFGPGTRLTVT.